This note documents a single T cell receptor (beta chain) sequence. The data were obtained in a study of blood T cell repertoires in COVID-19. Study-wide context: COVID-19 samples from acute and convalescent phases originated in the United States, Italy and Spain. PBMCs, B-cell-depleted T cells, or T cells were the source of the cDNA or gDNA that made up the material.

Trimming took 0 bases from V and 2 from J, leaving 9 bases between them. The CDR3 has 15 residues. Looked up from germline, CDR1 is KGHSH and CDR2 is LQKENI. Produced via immunoSEQ multiplex PCR; TCRdb's table is partial and in-frame only. The data hold 250,000 to 350,000 clones, with roughly 88% observed a single time. Material for sequencing was PBMCs or T cells enriched from blood (not recorded which). This TCR was sampled from a woman aged 25-40 years who had recovered from COVID-19. The genes are TRBV18 and TRBJ2-3, with a possible D match to TRBD1 (5 bases). CDR3 in amino acids: CASSPPTGFTDTQYF. CDR3 bases: TGTGCCAGCTCACCACCCACAGGCTTCACAGATACGCAGTATTTT.